The next 31 T cell receptor beta chains were all read from a single sample in a study of cytomegalovirus exposure and HLA in healthy donors. PCR amplification relied on 60 Vbeta primers (plus 13 Jbeta primers). Produced via immunoSEQ multiplex PCR; TCRdb's table is partial and in-frame only. The table has around 140,000 clones, roughly 78% seen once. Sequencing was done on a sample of PBMCs. These receptors all come from a man aged 45-60 years in good health and CMV-seropositive.

The rearrangement joins TRBV19 to TRBJ1-2; a possible D gene is TRBD1 (5 bases). With 5 bases removed from V and 4 bases from J, the gap between germline ends came to 14 bases. This CDR3 has 14 residues. The germline V gene has CDR1 LNHDA and CDR2 SQIVND (reference sequence). DNA for the CDR3: TGTGCCAGTAGTGAGGGACTTTTACTCTATGGCTACACCTTC. This gives the protein CASSEGLLLYGYTF.

The chain joins TRBV6-6 to TRBJ2-7; D is uncertain. Germline CDR1 MNHNY, CDR2 SVGAGI (reference sequence). V lost 4 bases, J lost 0 bases, and 7 bases lay in between. The CDR3 is made up of 13 amino acids. The CDR3 region has the DNA TGTGCCAGCAGTTTAGGAGACTCCTACGAGCAGTACTTC. This gives the protein CASSLGDSYEQYF.

V usage is TRBV4-2 and J usage is TRBJ2-7, with a weak D call TRBD2 (5 bases). The CDR3 is made up of 15 amino acids. CDR1 is LGHNA and CDR2 is YNFKEQ in the germline V gene. V shed 0 bases and J shed 5 bases, with 14 bases lying between them. The CDR3 sequence: CASSQDWRSLDEQYF. The CDR3, as DNA: TGTGCCAGCAGCCAAGATTGGAGGAGCTTGGACGAGCAGTACTTC.

The genes are TRBV18 and TRBJ2-5; D unresolved. The CDR3 is 13 amino acids. V was trimmed by 4 bases and J by 5 bases, leaving 11 bases between them. Per the germline V gene, CDR1 is KGHSH and CDR2 is LQKENI. The CDR3 region has the DNA TGTGCCAGCTCACTACGCCTCCAGGAGACCCAGTACTTC. Translated: CASSLRLQETQYF.

The V call is TRBV19, the J call TRBJ1-1; D gene unclear. Germline V lookup: CDR1 LNHDA, CDR2 SQIVND (reference sequence). Trimming removed 3 bases from V and 2 bases from J, with 10 bases in between. CDR3 length equals 14 residues. CDR3 nucleotide sequence: TGTGCCAGTAGTATTTGGGAGCTTAACACTGAAGCTTTCTTT. Its translation is CASSIWELNTEAFF.

The V call is TRBV7-3, the J call TRBJ2-3; perhaps TRBD2 as D (7 bases). The CDR3 runs 15 residues. The V end lost 5 bases, the J end lost 3 bases, and 15 bases lay between the germline ends. Germline CDR1 and CDR2: SGHTA and FQGTGA. The CDR3 reads CASSPRGGGTDTQYF. The CDR3 region has the DNA TGTGCCAGCAGCCCGAGGGGGGGTGGGACAGATACGCAGTATTTT.

The V and J genes are TRBV9 and TRBJ2-5, with TRBD2 as a possible D gene (5 bases). Germline lookup yields CDR1 SGDLS and CDR2 YYNGEE. Trimming left V 4 bases short and J 5 bases short, with 18 bases between. This CDR3 is 15 amino acids long. The DNA of the CDR3 is TGTGCCAGCAGCCCCTTGAGGGTTTCGGTCGAGACCCAGTACTTC. The encoded protein is CASSPLRVSVETQYF. Together with reference TRBV9 and TRBJ2-5, the CDR3 gives the full variable domain: DSGVTQTPKHLITATGQRVTLRCSPRSGDLSVYWYQQSLDQGLQFLIQYYNGEERAKGNILERFSAQQFPDLHSELNLSSLELGDSALYFCASSPLRVSVETQYFGPGTRLLVL.

The rearrangement joins TRBV18 to TRBJ2-7; 8 nucleotides match TRBD2. V lost 8 bases and J lost 3; bases outside the gene matches: 6. The CDR3 sequence is 13 residues long. Germline V CDR1 and CDR2: KGHSH, LQKENI. Here the CDR3 reads CASGSGSLYEQYF. The CDR3 nucleotides read TGTGCCAGCGGGAGCGGGAGCCTCTACGAGCAGTACTTC.

The chain recombines TRBV19 with TRBJ2-7; 7 bases match TRBD1. The CDR3 is made up of 15 amino acids. Germline loops: CDR1 LNHDA, CDR2 SQIVND (reference sequence). The V gene end was trimmed by 1 base and the J gene end by 1 base; junction bases not matched to a gene: 4. This chain's CDR3 is CASSIGSQGSYEQYF. In nucleotides, the CDR3 is TGTGCCAGTAGTATAGGTTCACAGGGGTCCTACGAGCAGTACTTC.

The chain recombines TRBV7-9 with TRBJ1-1; D unresolved. The CDR3 length is 15 residues. Germline V gene sequence: CDR1 SEHNR, CDR2 FQNEAQ (reference sequence). Trimming took off 1 base at V and 3 bases at J, with 12 bases between the two ends. The CDR3 protein is CASSLGGLTDTEAFF. The CDR3 DNA reads as TGTGCCAGCAGCTTAGGAGGGTTGACGGACACTGAAGCTTTCTTT. The variable domain in full, completed from reference TRBV7-9 and TRBJ1-1, reads DTGVSQNPRHKITKRGQNVTFRCDPISEHNRLYWYRQTLGQGPEFLTYFQNEAQLEKSRLLSDRFSAERPKGSFSTLEIQRTEQGDSAMYLCASSLGGLTDTEAFFGQGTRLTVV.

The J gene is TRBJ1-3, the V gene TRBV7-9; 7 bases agree with TRBD1. CDR3 length: 17 residues. Losses at the gene ends were 7 bases for V and 0 bases for J; bases not matched to a gene: 12. Germline CDR1 reads SEHNR; CDR2 reads FQNEAQ (reference sequence). In nucleotides, the CDR3 is TGTGCCAGCACCACTCCAACAGGGGCCTACTCTGGAAACACCATATATTTT. Its protein is CASTTPTGAYSGNTIYF. The complete variable domain, with remaining parts taken from reference TRBV7-9 and TRBJ1-3, reads DTGVSQNPRHKITKRGQNVTFRCDPISEHNRLYWYRQTLGQGPEFLTYFQNEAQLEKSRLLSDRFSAERPKGSFSTLEIQRTEQGDSAMYLCASTTPTGAYSGNTIYFGEGSWLTVV.

The V and J genes are TRBV5-5 and TRBJ1-4; TRBD1 matches at 10 bases. V lost 0 bases and J lost 5; bases outside the gene matches: 1. The CDR3 has 15 amino acids. The germline V gene encodes CDR1 SGHKS and CDR2 YYEKEE (reference sequence). Here the CDR3 reads CASSLAGQGNEKLFF. The CDR3 DNA reads TGTGCCAGCAGCTTGGCGGGACAGGGGAATGAAAAACTGTTTTTT.

The rearrangement links TRBV19 to TRBJ2-7; weak D call: TRBD2 (5 bases). Germline lookup yields CDR1 LNHDA and CDR2 SQIVND (reference sequence). CDR3 length equals 17 residues. Trimming cost V 1 base and J 2 bases, with 18 bases left between them. CDR3 coding DNA: TGTGCCAGTAGTATAGTAAGGAGGTCCACTCTGGCCTACGAGCAGTACTTC. It specifies CASSIVRRSTLAYEQYF.

V is TRBV6-4 and J is TRBJ2-6; 10 nucleotides align to TRBD2. CDR1 and CDR2 (germline): MRHNA, SNTAGT. V dropped 4 bases and J dropped 0; count of bases not matched to a gene: 0. The CDR3 loop spans 16 amino acids. The CDR3 protein is CASSGTSGSGANVLTF. CDR3 coding DNA: TGTGCCAGCAGTGGGACTAGCGGCTCTGGGGCCAACGTCCTGACTTTC.

The V call is TRBV18, the J call TRBJ2-2; D uncertain. The CDR3 length is 12 residues. The V gene's germline CDR1 is KGHSH and CDR2 LQKENI. Trimming left V 3 bases short and J 5 bases short, with 4 bases between. DNA of the CDR3: TGTGCCAGCTCACCTACAACCGGGGAGCTGTTTTTT. Protein product: CASSPTTGELFF.

The chain employs TRBV2 and TRBJ2-6; TRBD1 matches at 8 bases. This CDR3 has 13 amino acids. Germline values: CDR1 SNHLY, CDR2 FYNNEI. Losses at the gene ends were 9 bases for V and 3 bases for J; bases not matched to a gene: 1. CDR3 sequence reads: CASTGGGANVLTF. The CDR3, as DNA: TGTGCCAGTACAGGGGGTGGGGCCAACGTCCTGACTTTC.

The V and J genes are TRBV5-1 and TRBJ2-7; D is perhaps TRBD2 (5 bases). The germline V gene encodes CDR1 SGHRS and CDR2 YFSETQ. This CDR3 has 13 residues. V lost 2 bases and J lost 3, with 9 bases in between. Here the CDR3 DNA reads TGCGCCAGCAGCTTTAACCGGGACTACGAGCAGTACTTC. Translating it yields CASSFNRDYEQYF.

The chain carries TRBV7-8 and TRBJ1-2; 8 nucleotides line up with TRBD1. The CDR3 length is 15 residues. Germline assignment: CDR1 SGHVS and CDR2 FQNEAQ. The trim removed 5 bases at V and 4 bases at J, leaving 9 bases unmatched. CDR3 protein: CASSPQRTGSYGYTF. The CDR3 coding sequence is TGTGCCAGCAGCCCCCAGAGGACAGGGAGCTATGGCTACACCTTC.

The J gene is TRBJ2-7, the V gene TRBV28; D may be TRBD2 (6 bases). This CDR3 has 15 residues. V lost 3 bases to trimming and J lost 3 bases, with 15 bases between them. The germline gives CDR1 MDHEN, CDR2 SYDVKM. This CDR3 reads CASSLMDYVGYEQYF. CDR3 sequence (DNA): TGTGCCAGCAGTTTGATGGACTACGTGGGCTACGAGCAGTACTTC.

The V and J genes are TRBV6-6 and TRBJ1-2; D not resolved. This CDR3 contains 13 residues. Germline CDR1 reads MNHNY; CDR2 reads SVGAGI (reference sequence). V was clipped by 7 bases and J by 1 base, with 10 bases between them. This chain's CDR3 is CASTPTINYGYTF. The CDR3, as DNA: TGTGCCAGCACCCCGACAATTAACTATGGCTACACCTTC.

The chain joins TRBV27 to TRBJ2-3, with D possibly TRBD2 on 6 matching bases. This CDR3 has 17 residues. Looked up from germline, CDR1 is MNHEY and CDR2 is SMNVEV (reference sequence). V lost 4 bases and J 9 bases, leaving 26 bases between the germline ends. For the CDR3, the DNA is TGTGCCAGCAGTTCGCCCGTACTAGGGGCGGGGAAGAGGACGCAGTATTTT. Its translation: CASSSPVLGAGKRTQYF.

The chain links TRBV27 to TRBJ1-2, with D unclear. The germline V gene encodes CDR1 MNHEY and CDR2 SMNVEV (reference sequence). The V end lost 1 base, the J end lost 2 bases, and 11 bases lay between the germline ends. The CDR3 is made up of 15 amino acids. This CDR3 is CASSLYPGSNYGYTF. The DNA of the CDR3 is TGTGCCAGCAGTTTATATCCAGGATCAAACTATGGCTACACCTTC.

V and J are TRBV9 and TRBJ2-2; 7 nucleotides align to TRBD1. The CDR3 spans 18 residues. After removal of 3 bases from V and 2 bases from J, the junction contained 13 bases not matched to a gene. Germline V lookup: CDR1 SGDLS, CDR2 YYNGEE. The CDR3 reads CASSARTGGIGNTGELFF. CDR3 bases: TGTGCCAGCAGCGCAAGGACAGGTGGGATCGGCAACACCGGGGAGCTGTTTTTT.

This clone was detected only a few times. Its ends do not fully match the called genes, so a read error is possible. The V call is TRBV7-9, the J call TRBJ2-7; D possibly corresponds to TRBD1 (6 bases). CDR1 SEHNR and CDR2 FQNEAQ come from the germline V gene (reference sequence). The CDR3 is 11 amino acids. CDR3 residues: CSSSWGPEQYF. The CDR3 coding sequence is TGTTCCAGCAGCTGGGGGCCCGAGCAGTACTTC. Full variable domain (remainder filled in from reference TRBV7-9 and TRBJ2-7): DTGVSQNPRHKITKRGQNVTFRCDPISEHNRLYWYRQTLGQGPEFLTYFQNEAQLEKSRLLSDRFSAERPKGSFSTLEIQRTEQGDSAMYLCSSSWGPEQYFGPGTRLTVT.

This chain joins TRBV7-2 and TRBJ1-2, with 7 positions matching TRBD1. The CDR3 is made up of 14 amino acids. The germline gives CDR1 SGHTA, CDR2 FQGNSA. Trimming removed 5 bases from V and 5 bases from J; junction bases left unmatched: 8. CDR3 in amino acids: CASSLQGTPYGYTF. CDR3 bases: TGTGCCAGCAGCCTACAGGGGACTCCTTATGGCTACACCTTC.

The rearrangement links TRBV6-1 to TRBJ2-5; possibly TRBD2 for D (5 bases). This CDR3 is 14 amino acids long. Germline-derived CDR1 and CDR2 are MNHNS and SASEGT. The ends were cut back, 3 bases at V and 2 bases at J, with 10 bases in the middle. CDR3 region: CASSESRAQETQYF. CDR3 nucleotides: TGTGCCAGCAGTGAGTCGAGGGCTCAAGAGACCCAGTACTTC.

This clone has more than one count but fewer than ten. V gene TRBV6-5 combines with J gene TRBJ1-4; TRBD1 might be the D (6 bases). Germline V gene lookup returns CDR1 MNHEY and CDR2 SVGAGI. V dropped 2 bases and J dropped 8 bases, with 12 bases sitting between them. The CDR3 extends over 14 amino acids. CDR3 DNA: TGTGCCAGCAGTTACGTACAGGGCAGGGAAAAACTGTTTTTT. It codes for CASSYVQGREKLFF.

The chain is built from TRBV5-1 and TRBJ1-2; possibly TRBD1 for D (5 bases). Germline CDR1 and CDR2: SGHRS and YFSETQ. V lost 4 bases, J lost 7 bases, and 20 bases lay in between. The CDR3 is 15 amino acids. CDR3 residues: CASSQPGLQTGGYTF. CDR3 nucleotides: TGCGCCAGCAGCCAGCCGGGACTTCAAACCGGTGGCTACACCTTC.

J is TRBJ1-1 and V is TRBV5-4; 8 nucleotides line up with TRBD1. This CDR3 contains 16 residues. In germline, CDR1 is SGHNT, CDR2 YYREEE (reference sequence). Trimming cost V 5 bases and J 5 bases; bases outside gene matches: 14. The CDR3 protein is CASRMGDSRGLTEAFF. The CDR3 nucleotides read TGTGCCAGCAGGATGGGGGATTCCAGGGGGCTTACTGAAGCTTTCTTT.

The table lists this clone with a count of one. The chain employs TRBV27 and TRBJ2-2; TRBD2 might be the D (5 bases). Trimming shortened V by 7 bases and J by 4 bases, and 16 bases separated the two germline ends. The CDR3 sequence is 15 residues long. The germline V gene has CDR1 MNHEY and CDR2 SMNVEV (reference sequence). The CDR3 region is CASNGGRGSTGELFF. The CDR3 DNA sequence: TGTGCCAGCAATGGTGGGAGAGGAAGCACCGGGGAGCTGTTTTTT.

The J gene is TRBJ1-2, the V gene TRBV9; 8 nucleotides match TRBD1. The CDR3 runs to 14 residues. Unmatched junction bases numbered 7, after V lost 4 bases and J lost 5 bases. Germline V CDR1 and CDR2: SGDLS, YYNGEE. The DNA for the CDR3 is TGTGCCAGCAGCACAGGCCAGGGGGCATATGGCTACACCTTC. Encoded protein: CASSTGQGAYGYTF. The complete variable domain, with remaining parts taken from reference TRBV9 and TRBJ1-2, reads DSGVTQTPKHLITATGQRVTLRCSPRSGDLSVYWYQQSLDQGLQFLIQYYNGEERAKGNILERFSAQQFPDLHSELNLSSLELGDSALYFCASSTGQGAYGYTFGSGTRLTVV.